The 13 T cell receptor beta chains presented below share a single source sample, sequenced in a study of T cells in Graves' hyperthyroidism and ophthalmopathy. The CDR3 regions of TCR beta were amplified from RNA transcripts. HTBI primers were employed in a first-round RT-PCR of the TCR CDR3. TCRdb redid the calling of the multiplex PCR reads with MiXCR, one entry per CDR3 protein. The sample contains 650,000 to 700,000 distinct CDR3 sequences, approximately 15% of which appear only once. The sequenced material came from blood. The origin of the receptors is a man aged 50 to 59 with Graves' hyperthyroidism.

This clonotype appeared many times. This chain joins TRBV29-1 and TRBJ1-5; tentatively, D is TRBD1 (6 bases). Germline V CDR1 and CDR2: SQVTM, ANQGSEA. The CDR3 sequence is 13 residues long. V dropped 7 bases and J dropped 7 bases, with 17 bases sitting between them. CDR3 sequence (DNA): TGCAGCGCCGTTCAGGGGTGGGGACAGCCCCAGCATTTT. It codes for CSAVQGWGQPQHF.

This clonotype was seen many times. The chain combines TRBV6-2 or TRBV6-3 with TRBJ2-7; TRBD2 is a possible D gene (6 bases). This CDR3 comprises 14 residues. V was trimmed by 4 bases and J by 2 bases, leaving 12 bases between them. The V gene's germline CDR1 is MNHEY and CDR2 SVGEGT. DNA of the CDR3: TGTGCCAGCAGTTCCGCGGGACTCGCCTACGAGCAGTACTTC. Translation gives CASSSAGLAYEQYF.

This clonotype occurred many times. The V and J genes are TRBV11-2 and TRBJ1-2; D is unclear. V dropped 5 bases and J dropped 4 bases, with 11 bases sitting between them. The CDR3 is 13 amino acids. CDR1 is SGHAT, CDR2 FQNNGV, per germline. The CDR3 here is CASSQDGLYGYTF. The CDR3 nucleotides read TGTGCCAGCAGCCAAGACGGACTCTATGGCTACACCTTC.

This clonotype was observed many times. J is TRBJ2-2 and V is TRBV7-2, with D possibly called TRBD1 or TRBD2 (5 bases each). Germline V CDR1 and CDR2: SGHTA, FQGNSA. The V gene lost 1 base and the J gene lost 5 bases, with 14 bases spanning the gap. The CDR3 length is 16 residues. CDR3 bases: TGTGCCAGCAGCTTAGTCGGGACCCACTTTACCGGGGAGCTGTTTTTT. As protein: CASSLVGTHFTGELFF. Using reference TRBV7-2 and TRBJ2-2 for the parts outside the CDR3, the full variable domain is GAGVSQSPSNKVTEKGKDVELRCDPISGHTALYWYRQSLGQGLEFLIYFQGNSAPDKSGLPSDRFSAERTGGSVSTLTIQRTQQEDSAVYLCASSLVGTHFTGELFFGEGSRLTVL.

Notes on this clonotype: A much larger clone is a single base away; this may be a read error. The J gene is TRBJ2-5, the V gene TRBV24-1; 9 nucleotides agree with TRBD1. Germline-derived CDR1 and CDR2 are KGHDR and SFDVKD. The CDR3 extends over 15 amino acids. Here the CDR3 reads CATIDLPDRGKTQYF. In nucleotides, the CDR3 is TGTGCCACCATTGATTTGCCGGACAGGGGCAAGACCCAGTACTTC.

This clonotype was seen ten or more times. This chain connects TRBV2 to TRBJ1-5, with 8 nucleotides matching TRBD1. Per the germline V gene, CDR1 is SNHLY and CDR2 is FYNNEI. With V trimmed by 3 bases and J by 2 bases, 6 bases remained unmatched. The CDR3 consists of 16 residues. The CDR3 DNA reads TGTGCCAGCAGTGAGTTCCAGGGACAGGGCAATCAGCCCCAGCATTTT. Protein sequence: CASSEFQGQGNQPQHF.

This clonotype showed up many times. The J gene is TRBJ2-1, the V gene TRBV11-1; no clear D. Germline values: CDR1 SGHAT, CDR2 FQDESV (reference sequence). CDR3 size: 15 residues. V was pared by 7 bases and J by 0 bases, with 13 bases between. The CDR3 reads CASTATADSYNEQFF. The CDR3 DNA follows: TGTGCCAGCACCGCAACCGCTGACTCCTACAATGAGCAGTTCTTC.

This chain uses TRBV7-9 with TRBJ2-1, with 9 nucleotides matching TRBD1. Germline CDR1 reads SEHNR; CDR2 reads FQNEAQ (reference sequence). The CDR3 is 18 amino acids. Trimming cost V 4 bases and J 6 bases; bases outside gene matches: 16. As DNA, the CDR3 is TGTGCCAGCAGCTGGGAGGACAGGGGCGGACACATGGGCAATGAGCAGTTCTTC. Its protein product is CASSWEDRGGHMGNEQFF.

CDR3 coding DNA: TGTGCCACTGCGGACAGGGGAAGCAATCAGCCCCAGCATTTT. It encodes CATADRGSNQPQHF. The chain employs TRBV19 and TRBJ1-5, with TRBD1 identical over 9 bases. V trimming: 10 bases; J trimming: 1 base; junction bases outside the gene matches: 5. Germline V CDR1 and CDR2: LNHDA, SQIVND (reference sequence). The CDR3 runs 14 residues.

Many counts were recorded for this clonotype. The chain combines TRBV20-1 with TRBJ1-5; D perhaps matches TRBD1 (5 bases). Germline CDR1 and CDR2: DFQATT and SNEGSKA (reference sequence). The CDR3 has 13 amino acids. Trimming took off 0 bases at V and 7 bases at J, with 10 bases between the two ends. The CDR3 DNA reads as TGCAGTGCTAGAGACAGGGTAGAGCAGCCCCAGCATTTT. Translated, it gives CSARDRVEQPQHF.

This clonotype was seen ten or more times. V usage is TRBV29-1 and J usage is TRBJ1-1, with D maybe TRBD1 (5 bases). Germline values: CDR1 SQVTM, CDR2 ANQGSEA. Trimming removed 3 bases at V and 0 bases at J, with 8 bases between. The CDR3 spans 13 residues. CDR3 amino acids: CSVDGGVNTEAFF. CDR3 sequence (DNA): TGCAGCGTTGACGGGGGAGTGAACACTGAAGCTTTCTTT.

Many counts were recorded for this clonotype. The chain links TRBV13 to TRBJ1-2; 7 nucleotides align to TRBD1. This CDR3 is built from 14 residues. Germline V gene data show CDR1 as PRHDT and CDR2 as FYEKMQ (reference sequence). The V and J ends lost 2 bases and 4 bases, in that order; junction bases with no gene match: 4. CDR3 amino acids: CASSLRQGVYGYTF. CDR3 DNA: TGTGCCAGCAGCTTAAGGCAGGGGGTCTATGGCTACACCTTC.

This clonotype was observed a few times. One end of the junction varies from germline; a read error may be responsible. This CDR3 reads CAVSEWSPNTEAFF. CDR3 sequence (DNA): TGTGCCGTCAGTGAGTGGAGCCCGAACACTGAAGCTTTCTTT. V is TRBV10-3 and J is TRBJ1-1; D is undetermined. CDR3 length: 14 residues. Germline CDR1 reads ENHRY; CDR2 reads SYGVKD.